This T cell receptor (beta chain) was observed in a study of T cells in Graves' hyperthyroidism and ophthalmopathy. The wider study: It was at initial diagnosis, before any treatment, that peripheral blood was collected.

RNA transcripts were the template for amplifying TCR beta CDR3 regions. A first-round RT-PCR of the TCR CDR3 used the HTBI primer set. TCRdb passed the multiplex PCR reads through MiXCR, listing each CDR3 protein once. The sample gives about 530,000 distinct CDR3 sequences, approximately 17% of which show up once; 17% is in the top ten. The V and J ends lost 2 bases and 1 base respectively, with 9 bases between them. The germline V gene has CDR1 MDHEN and CDR2 SYDVKM. The CDR3 is 15 residues long. This clonotype was recorded at least ten times. Specimen: blood. The sequence derives from a woman aged 18-29 years with Graves' ophthalmopathy. The chain is built from TRBV28 and TRBJ1-3, with D possibly TRBD1 on 6 matching bases. CDR3 residues: CASSLGTGSGNTIYF. In nucleotides, the CDR3 is TGTGCCAGCAGTTTAGGCACAGGGTCTGGAAACACCATATATTTT. Full variable domain (remainder filled in from reference TRBV28 and TRBJ1-3): DVKVTQSSRYLVKRTGEKVFLECVQDMDHENMFWYRQDPGLGLRLIYFSYDVKMKEKGDIPEGYSVSREKKERFSLILESASTNQTSMYLCASSLGTGSGNTIYFGEGSWLTVV.